The present entry profiles one TCR beta chain with its context. Its antigen is currently unknown. This specimen belongs to a study of CXCR3-negative and CXCR3-positive naive CD8 T cells. About the research overall: Per library, roughly 1.6 +/- 0.3 million reads; roughly 150 million TRB reads overall. General observations from the study: Naive subsets did not differ in surface CD5, and TRB CDR3 properties served to infer TCR strength. More hydrophobic TRB CDR3s occurred in CXCR3-positive than in CXCR3-negative naive cells. Comparably high diversity marked both naive subsets, whereas memory CD8+ cells had much lower diversity. PBMCs showed partially decreased CXCR3 expression after cryopreservation, and most assays used fresh PBMCs.

The CDR3 has 15 residues. Germline CDR1 WSHSY, CDR2 SAAADI. Libraries were UMI-labeled 5' RACE TRB cDNA. Reanalyzing the 5' RACE reads, TCRdb keeps one entry per CDR3 protein, without DNA. Seen in this sample are 150,000 to 170,000 distinct CDR3 sequences; the ten most common clones hold 0.45% to 0.55%. Sequencing used naive CXCR3+ CD8+ T cells from blood. Noted subset: CD45RO-CCR7+CD27+CD95- naive CD8+ T cells expressing CXCR3 (TNR3+). This receptor was identified in a human donor in good health. Some clones in this sample may be carry-over from other donors' samples. V and J are TRBV10-2 and TRBJ2-1; the D call from TCRdb, TRBD2, cannot be confirmed without DNA. This chain's CDR3 is CASSEYAGARNEQFF.